This is a list of T cell receptor beta chains from one sample in a study of shared clonotypes between healthy human individuals. Method: immunoSEQ multiplex PCR; TCRdb's copy keeps in-frame clones and lacks some. The repertoire holds some 980,000 clones, with roughly 72% as singletons. Sequencing was performed on memory CD4+ T cells sorted from blood. Every receptor here comes from a man aged 18 to 35 in good health. Both conserved end residues are part of each CDR3. D genes are given only for firm matches. Rows may omit the clone size; those that give it use once, few, many or a size class.

d_gene	v_gene	abundance	j_gene	CDR3aa	CDR3nt
.	TRBV18	.	TRBJ1-2	CASSRDSNYGYTF	TGTGCCAGCTCCCGAGACAGCAACTATGGCTACACCTTC
TRBD1	TRBV9	.	TRBJ1-2	CASSGRDRGLYGYTF	TGTGCCAGCAGCGGACGGGACAGGGGGCTTTATGGCTACACCTTC
TRBD2	TRBV5-8	.	TRBJ2-5	CASSSGTSGALDF	TGTGCCAGCAGCTCCGGGACTAGCGGGGCCCTCGACTTC
TRBD1	TRBV4-1	.	TRBJ1-4	CASSQDRAIREKLFF	TGCGCCAGCAGCCAGGACAGGGCGATAAGGGAAAAACTGTTTTTT
TRBD2	TRBV5-1	few	TRBJ2-1	CASSVGTSGPLGEQFF	TGCGCCAGCAGCGTAGGGACTAGCGGTCCTTTGGGTGAGCAGTTCTTC
.	TRBV4-2	.	TRBJ2-6	CASSQDWPAGTGANVLTF	TGTGCCAGCAGCCAAGACTGGCCGGCCGGTACTGGGGCCAACGTCCTGACTTTC
.	TRBV4-1	.	TRBJ2-7	CASSQYLASSYEQYF	TGCGCCAGCAGCCAATATTTGGCTAGCTCCTACGAGCAGTACTTC
TRBD1	TRBV6-1	.	TRBJ1-1	CASSEDRVKRNTEAFF	TGTGCCAGCAGTGAGGACAGGGTTAAGAGGAACACTGAAGCTTTCTTT
TRBD2	TRBV15	.	TRBJ2-7	CATSRDLPWGLAGWEQYF	TGTGCCACCAGCAGAGATTTACCTTGGGGACTAGCGGGGTGGGAGCAGTACTTC
TRBD1	TRBV19	once	TRBJ1-2	CATSSDRVRNGYTF	TGTGCCACCTCCTCCGACAGGGTTCGTAATGGCTACACCTTC
.	TRBV28	.	TRBJ1-2	CASGAYGYTF	TGTGCCAGCGGGGCCTATGGCTACACCTTC
.	TRBV12-5	many	TRBJ1-1	CASGFPHGAFF	TGTGCTAGTGGTTTCCCCCACGGAGCTTTCTTT
TRBD1	TRBV13	.	TRBJ2-7	CASSKRQGAIDEQYF	TGTGCCAGCAGCAAACGACAGGGGGCCATAGACGAGCAGTACTTC
TRBD1	TRBV29-1	.	TRBJ1-5	CSVEHTDRWDSNQPQHF	TGCAGCGTTGAACACACGGACAGGTGGGATAGCAATCAGCCCCAGCATTTT
TRBD1	TRBV4-3	.	TRBJ1-3	CASSQDPNRGPGNTIYF	TGCGCCAGCAGCCAAGATCCTAACAGGGGGCCCGGAAACACCATATATTTT
.	TRBV5-6	.	TRBJ1-2	CASSRVGGLSNYGYTF	TGTGCCAGCAGCCGGGTAGGGGGACTTTCCAACTATGGCTACACCTTC
.	TRBV7-2	.	TRBJ1-1	CASSFSRWGTEAFF	TGTGCCAGCAGCTTCTCCAGGTGGGGCACTGAAGCTTTCTTT
.	TRBV27	.	TRBJ1-1	CASSKWGAVSNTEAFF	TGTGCCAGCAGCAAATGGGGGGCCGTATCGAACACTGAAGCTTTCTTT
.	TRBV6-1	few	TRBJ1-1	CASSLQENTEAFF	TGTGCCAGCAGTCTACAGGAGAACACTGAAGCTTTCTTT
TRBD1	TRBV27	many	TRBJ2-2	CASSSGGTTGELFF	TGTGCCAGCAGTTCAGGGGGAACAACCGGGGAGCTGTTTTTT
TRBD1	TRBV29-1	.	TRBJ1-2	CSVEDGWGTGKGYTF	TGCAGCGTTGAAGATGGGTGGGGGACAGGGAAGGGCTACACCTTC
.	TRBV4-2	.	TRBJ2-1	CASSQDGQTTGNEQFF	TGTGCCAGCAGCCAAGACGGACAAACGACTGGGAATGAGCAGTTCTTC
.	TRBV20-1	.	TRBJ2-7	CSAQQGYEQYF	TGCAGTGCTCAACAGGGTTACGAGCAGTACTTC
.	TRBV4-3	.	TRBJ2-7	CASSQRIIAREQYF	TGCGCCAGCAGCCAACGTATCATAGCCAGGGAGCAGTACTTC
TRBD1	TRBV6-5	.	TRBJ1-6	CASSHRDRVNSPLHF	TGTGCCAGCAGTCACCGGGACAGGGTTAATTCACCCCTCCACTTT
TRBD1	TRBV5-4	.	TRBJ1-4	CASSDRDSINEKLFF	TGTGCCAGCAGCGACAGGGACAGTATAAATGAAAAACTGTTTTTT
.	TRBV7-9	.	TRBJ1-3	CASSFQPGARGNTIYF	TGTGCCAGCAGCTTCCAGCCGGGGGCGCGTGGAAACACCATATATTTT